Below are 16 T cell receptor beta chains sequenced from a single sample in a study of CD8+CD57+ T cells in acquired aplastic anemia. All patients picked for sequencing had shown, by flow cytometry, an expansion of CD8+CD57+ cells. TCR beta VDJ and CDR3 profiles were obtained from a genomic DNA template. TCRdb called the reads again in MiXCR, with one record for every CDR3 protein. This table has 95,000 to 150,000 distinct CDR3 sequences, under 60% appearing once. Sequenced material: sorted CD4+, CD8+, or CD8+CD57+ T cells (not recorded which) from PBMCs. These receptors were obtained from a human donor with aplastic anemia.

This clonotype was counted only a few times. The CDR3 ends on some other residue instead of the conserved phenylalanine or tryptophan, so this is likely a read error. The limits of the CDR3 on the DNA are not certain, so only TCRdb's listed CDR3 is given. This chain uses TRBV7-8 with TRBJ2-1; the table's D call TRBD1 went unverified against the DNA. From germline, CDR1 is SGHVS and CDR2 FQNEAQ. The CDR3 sequence runs 8 residues, both termini included. The CDR3 spells CASSLWAG.

This clonotype was counted only a few times. The V and J genes are TRBV2 and TRBJ2-6; D is tentatively TRBD1 or TRBD2 (5 bases each). CDR3 size: 14 residues. Deletions cut 7 bases from V and 3 bases from J, with 10 bases between. The germline CDR1 and CDR2 sequences are SNHLY and FYNNEI. CDR3 DNA: TGTGCCAGCACTGGGGGTCGTGGGGCCAACGTCCTGACTTTC. Encoded protein: CASTGGRGANVLTF. The full variable domain, its missing parts supplied by reference TRBV2 and TRBJ2-6, is EPEVTQTPSHQVTQMGQEVILRCVPISNHLYFYWYRQILGQKVEFLVSFYNNEISEKSEIFDDQFSVERPDGSNFTLKIRSTKLEDSAMYFCASTGGRGANVLTFGAGSRLTVL.

This sequence joins TRBV6-2 or TRBV6-3 and TRBJ1-2; D might be TRBD1 (6 bases). Germline V CDR1 and CDR2: MNHEY, SVGEGT. The CDR3 runs to 15 residues. The V and J ends lost 2 bases and 4 bases respectively, with 14 bases between them. CDR3: CASSYRAGTSYGYTF. The CDR3 DNA is TGTGCCAGCAGTTACCGGGCGGGGACAAGCTATGGCTACACCTTC.

In its sample, this clonotype was seen once. The chain combines TRBV24-1 with TRBJ2-3; 15 bases map to TRBD2. Germline loops: CDR1 KGHDR, CDR2 SFDVKD. This CDR3 is 17 amino acids long. The V segment lost 3 bases and the J segment 3 bases; nucleotides outside the gene matches: 3. CDR3 nucleotide sequence: TGTGCCACCAGTGATGGACTAGCGGGGGGGCAGACAGATACGCAGTATTTT. Its protein is CATSDGLAGGQTDTQYF.

The CDR3 nucleotides are TGTGCCAGCAGCCAAGGGCACAGCTCCGGGGCCAACGTCCTGACTTTC. Its translation is CASSQGHSSGANVLTF. The V call is TRBV2, the J call TRBJ2-6, with D unclear. Trimming removed 6 bases at V and 4 bases at J, with 16 bases between. The CDR3 contains 16 residues. Germline lookup yields CDR1 SNHLY and CDR2 FYNNEI.

This clonotype has just a few counts. The chain recombines TRBV12-3 or TRBV12-4 with TRBJ2-1; unclear D gene. V lost 2 bases and J lost 8, with 10 bases in between. CDR3 length: 13 amino acids. DNA for the CDR3: TGTGCCAGCAGTTTAAGCAGAACGGATGAGCAGTTCTTC. Translation gives CASSLSRTDEQFF.

The CDR3 nucleotides read TGTGCCAGCAGCTCCCGGGCGGGGGGCCGCACAGATACGCAGTATTTT. Translating gives CASSSRAGGRTDTQYF. The rearrangement joins TRBV13 to TRBJ2-3, with 8 bases lining up with TRBD2. The CDR3 sequence is 16 residues long. V gave up 4 bases and J gave up 1 base; unmatched junction bases: 7. CDR1 is PRHDT and CDR2 is FYEKMQ in the germline V gene (reference sequence). Drawing the rest from reference TRBV13 and TRBJ2-3, the complete variable domain is AAGVIQSPRHLIKEKRETATLKCYPIPRHDTVYWYQQGPGQDPQFLISFYEKMQSDKGSIPDRFSAQQFSDYHSELNMSSLELGDSALYFCASSSRAGGRTDTQYFGPGTRLTVL.

The J gene is TRBJ1-1, the V gene TRBV19; no clear D. Trimming removed 3 bases from V and 0 bases from J, with 14 bases in between. CDR1 is LNHDA, CDR2 SQIVND, per germline (reference sequence). The CDR3 runs to 16 residues. The CDR3 sequence: CASSIQRYHMNTEAFF. CDR3 DNA sequence: TGTGCCAGTAGTATTCAGCGGTACCACATGAACACTGAAGCTTTCTTT.

This chain connects TRBV12-3 or TRBV12-4 to TRBJ1-1; D is unclear. The CDR3 spans 13 residues. V was clipped by 5 bases and J by 0 bases, with 7 bases between them. CDR3: CASSGRMNTEAFF. CDR3 nucleotides: TGTGCCAGCAGTGGCAGAATGAACACTGAAGCTTTCTTT.

The sample holds many counts of this clonotype. This chain connects TRBV29-1 to TRBJ2-5; weak D call: TRBD1 (5 bases). The V and J ends lost 6 bases and 2 bases respectively, with 13 bases between them. CDR3 size: 13 residues. Germline CDR1 SQVTM, CDR2 ANQGSEA. In DNA, the CDR3 is TGCAGCGTACGACCAGGGTGGCAAGAGACCCAGTACTTC. Amino acid sequence: CSVRPGWQETQYF.

The chain joins TRBV15 to TRBJ2-5; D may be TRBD2 (5 bases). Per the germline V gene, CDR1 is LNHNV and CDR2 is YYDKDF (reference sequence). CDR3 length: 11 residues. Deletions cut 8 bases from V and 5 bases from J, with 9 bases between. CDR3 protein: CATEGYETQYF. The CDR3 DNA follows: TGTGCCACCGAGGGATATGAGACCCAGTACTTC.

This clonotype occurred many times. This chain joins TRBV6-1 and TRBJ1-2, with TRBD1 matching 8 bases. In germline, CDR1 is MNHNS, CDR2 SASEGT. This CDR3 region has 12 residues. Trimming cost V 6 bases and J 4 bases; bases outside gene matches: 1. CDR3 residues: CASSGQGYGYTF. DNA of the CDR3: TGTGCCAGCAGCGGACAGGGCTATGGCTACACCTTC.

The chain links TRBV5-1 to TRBJ1-5, with D uncertain. This CDR3 spans 13 amino acids. The V end lost 4 bases, the J end lost 5 bases, and 10 bases lay between the germline ends. Germline CDR1 SGHRS, CDR2 YFSETQ. The CDR3 coding sequence is TGCGCCAGCAGCCGGGGAGGAGATCAGCCCCAGCATTTT. Translated: CASSRGGDQPQHF.

V gene TRBV5-1 combines with J gene TRBJ1-2; 10 bases are shared with TRBD1. CDR3 size: 15 residues. Germline V lookup: CDR1 SGHRS, CDR2 YFSETQ. V dropped 4 bases and J dropped 8; count of bases not matched to a gene: 11. CDR3 in DNA: TGCGCCAGCAGCGCTCAACCGGGACAGGGGAGCGGCTACACCTTC. As protein: CASSAQPGQGSGYTF.

This sequence joins TRBV2 and TRBJ2-7; D gene uncertain. Germline V gene sequence: CDR1 SNHLY, CDR2 FYNNEI. The CDR3 loop spans 11 amino acids. The germline V and J ends were trimmed by 4 bases and 2 bases, with 3 bases remaining between them. The DNA of the CDR3 is TGTGCCAGCAGTGCGGCCTACGAGCAGTACTTC. It yields the protein CASSAAYEQYF.

The table lists this clonotype with many counts. V is TRBV30 and J is TRBJ1-2; tentative D call: TRBD1 (5 bases). The V and J ends lost 6 bases and 6 bases respectively, with 14 bases between them. CDR3 size: 12 residues. Germline V gene lookup returns CDR1 GTSNPN and CDR2 SVGIG (reference sequence). CDR3 in DNA: TGTGCCTGCAGGGAGTATTCGGATGGCTACACCTTC. This translates into CACREYSDGYTF.